This T cell receptor beta chain was captured by sequencing in a study of human T cells and chemical hapten exposure. Overall study results and limits: DPC sensitization did not alter TCRs above 1 in 1000 frequency.

As regards this clonotype: Its antigen is unknown.

Attachment of unique molecular identifiers to individual cDNA molecules was performed in the library. TCRdb passed the RACE reads through MiXCR, listing each CDR3 protein once. Of 300,000 to 400,000 distinct CDR3 sequences listed, roughly 5% were seen once; the top ten hold around 2.6%. CDR1 is LGHNA and CDR2 is YNFKEQ in the germline V gene. This CDR3 region has 15 residues. Trimming cost V 1 base and J 4 bases, with 13 bases left between them. Specified time point: pre-sensitization, week 0. Treatment: therapeutic diphenylcyclopropenone sensitization with weekly scalp DPC. Donors, patients with alopecia ranging from 18 to 70 years old and judged suitable for DPC, provided samples.

J is TRBJ1-2 and V is TRBV4-2, with D perhaps matching TRBD1 (5 bases). The starting material was whole blood, obtained in connection with sensitization to the hapten diphenylcyclopropenone (DPC). This sequence was found in a woman aged 50 to 60 with alopecia areata. Some clones in this sample may be carry-over from other donors' samples. CDR3 nucleotide sequence: TGTGCCAGCAGCCAAGTACCTTACCAGGGCTATGGCTACACCTTC. As protein: CASSQVPYQGYGYTF.